In this sample, the clone carrying this TCR beta chain turned up once. Its antigen is as yet unknown. These data are taken from a study of cytomegalovirus exposure and HLA in healthy donors. Donors in the study were healthy people who gave bone marrow. This CDR3 has 19 amino acids. Trimming removed 4 bases from V and 2 bases from J; junction bases left unmatched: 13. Germline V gives CDR1 MRHNA, CDR2 SNTAGT. Points from the study as a whole: In a later analysis, TCR beta V- and J-gene trimming showed a link to a missense DCLRE1C variant. When the data were analyzed later, several of the most significant clusters appeared to be linked to common viral pathogens.

Vbeta (60) and Jbeta (13) primers were used in the PCR. Here immunoSEQ multiplex PCR was the method, and the copy in TCRdb shows in-frame clones only, minus some. The profile shows 120,000 to 150,000 clones, about 61% of them singletons. The specimen was PBMCs. V usage is TRBV6-4 and J usage is TRBJ1-4, with 10 positions matching TRBD1. This TCR was recovered from a male donor in good health and CMV-seronegative. The CDR3 DNA sequence: TGTGCCAGCAGTGTGTCCGGGACAGGGGAGACCGCGACTAATGAAAAACTGTTTTTT. The encoded protein is CASSVSGTGETATNEKLFF.